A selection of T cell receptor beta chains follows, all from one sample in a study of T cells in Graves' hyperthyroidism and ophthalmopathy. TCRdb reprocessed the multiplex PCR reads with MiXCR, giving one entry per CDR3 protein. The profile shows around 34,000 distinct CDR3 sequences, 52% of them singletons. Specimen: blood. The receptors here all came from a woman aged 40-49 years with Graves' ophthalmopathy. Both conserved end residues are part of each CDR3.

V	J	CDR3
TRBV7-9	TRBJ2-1	CASNWQGGGYNEQFF
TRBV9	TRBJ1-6	CASSPTSTTGIYLHF
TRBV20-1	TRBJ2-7	CSASLDRVTEQYF
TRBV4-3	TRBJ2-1	CASSRGQFSYNEQFF
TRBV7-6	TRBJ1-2	CASSLGETQYFDGYTF
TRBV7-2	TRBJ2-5	CASSSITTQYF
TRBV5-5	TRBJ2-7	CASSGISYEQYF
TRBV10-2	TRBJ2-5	CASSIAGRETQYF
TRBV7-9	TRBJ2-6	CASSLAKQGAGANVLTF
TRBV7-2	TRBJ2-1	CASSAIPNEQFF
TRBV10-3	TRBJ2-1	CAISERNRALNNEQFF
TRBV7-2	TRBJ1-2	CASSSGRSGNTF
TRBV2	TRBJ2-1	CASRVKTYDEQFF
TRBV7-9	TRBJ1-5	CASSFRDRDYNEPQHF
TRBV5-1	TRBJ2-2	CASRGVNTGELFF
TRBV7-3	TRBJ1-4	CASSLSKGGGANEKLFF
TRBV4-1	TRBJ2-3	CASSLRDRSTDTQYF
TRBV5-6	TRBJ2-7	CASNSGTGFDEQYF
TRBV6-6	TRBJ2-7	CASSSWTNSYEQYF
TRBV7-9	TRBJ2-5	CASSGGGEAGETQYF
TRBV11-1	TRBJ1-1	CASSFGSNTEAFF
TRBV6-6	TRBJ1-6	CASSVREESPLHF
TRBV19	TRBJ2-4	CASSMGKGGIQYF
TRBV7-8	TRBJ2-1	CASSLGGLASNEQFF
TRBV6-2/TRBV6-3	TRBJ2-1	CASSFTSGGYNEQFF
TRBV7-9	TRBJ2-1	CASSLWREVSDTQFF
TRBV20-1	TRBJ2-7	CSARVPGQDGGEQYF
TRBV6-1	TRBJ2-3	CASSERAGTSTDTQYF
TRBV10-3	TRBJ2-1	CAISDTASGSSYNEQFF
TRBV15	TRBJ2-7	CATSSGGEYF
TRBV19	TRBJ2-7	CASSIVYSPGDEQYF
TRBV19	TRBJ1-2	CASSVGQRGGSYTF
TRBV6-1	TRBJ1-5	CASRTGTSNQPQHF
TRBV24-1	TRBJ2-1	CATSDFMTSGSNNEQFF
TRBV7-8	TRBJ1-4	CASSLRGGFSEKLFF
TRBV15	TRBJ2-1	CATSGGLWEYNEQFF
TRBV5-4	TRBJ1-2	CASSLARAGNTF
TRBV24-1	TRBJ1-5	CATSDLGQNQPQHF
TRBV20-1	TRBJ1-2	CSARLHGANYGYTF
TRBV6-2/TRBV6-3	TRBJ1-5	CASSSGGGNQPQHF
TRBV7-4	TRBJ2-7	CASSCKREAYEQYF
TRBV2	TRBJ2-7	CASSGPGQVHPEQYF
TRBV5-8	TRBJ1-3	CASRNRGNTIYF
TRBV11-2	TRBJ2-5	CASSRDRSPQETQYF
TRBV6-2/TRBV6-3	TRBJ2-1	CASSYRRSSDSGQFF
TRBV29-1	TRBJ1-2	CSVVGRVGYTF
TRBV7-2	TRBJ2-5	CASSLQLQETQYF